This is a list of T cell receptor beta chains from one sample in a study of cytomegalovirus exposure and HLA in healthy donors. This table comes from immunoSEQ multiplex PCR, and its TCRdb copy is limited to in-frame clones, with some not included. The listing records about 190,000 clones. Specimen: PBMCs. Receptor source: a man aged 30 to 39 in good health and CMV-seronegative. Both conserved end residues are part of each CDR3. Each record gives: V gene, D gene, CDR3 length, J gene, CDR3 protein, CDR3 DNA. D genes are given only for firm matches.

>TRBV5-1|TRBD1|14|TRBJ1-2
CASSRSGTGGGYTF
TGCGCCAGCAGCCGGTCCGGGACAGGGGGCGGCTACACCTTC
>TRBV4-3|-|18|TRBJ2-6
CASSQDLGQLAGANVLTF
TGCGCCAGCAGCCAAGACCTCGGACAGCTGGCTGGGGCCAACGTCCTGACTTTC
>TRBV7-3|TRBD2|16|TRBJ2-1
CASSLGGSGYYNEQFF
TGTGCCAGCAGCTTAGGGGGTAGCGGGTATTACAATGAGCAGTTCTTC
>TRBV6-5|TRBD1|14|TRBJ1-4
CASSLRGADDRLFF
TGTGCCAGCAGTCTCAGGGGGGCGGATGATCGACTGTTTTTT
>TRBV5-1|TRBD1|17|TRBJ1-5
CASSLYPGGYGNQPQHF
TGCGCCAGCAGCTTGTACCCAGGGGGGTATGGCAATCAGCCCCAGCATTTT
>TRBV4-1|-|15|TRBJ1-6
CASSQVGRGLSPLHF
TGCGCCAGCAGCCAAGTGGGCAGGGGCCTTTCACCCCTCCACTTT
>TRBV10-3|-|16|TRBJ1-6
CAISTPQGGRNSPLHF
TGTGCCATCAGTACTCCCCAGGGAGGGCGTAATTCACCCCTCCACTTT
>TRBV19|-|16|TRBJ1-6
CASSPNPDRTNSPLHF
TGTGCCAGTAGTCCGAATCCTGACAGAACTAATTCACCCCTCCACTTT
>TRBV2|-|13|TRBJ1-5
CASSDTRGGSQHF
TGTGCCAGCAGTGATACGCGGGGTGGGAGCCAGCATTTT
>TRBV30|TRBD1|15|TRBJ2-2
CAWVQGASWTGELFF
TGTGCCTGGGTTCAGGGGGCGTCATGGACCGGGGAGCTGTTTTTT
>TRBV14|-|13|TRBJ1-1
CASSNVGGAEAFF
TGTGCCAGCAGTAACGTCGGGGGGGCTGAAGCTTTCTTT
>TRBV5-6|TRBD1|14|TRBJ1-2
CASSLTNRQGSYTF
TGTGCCAGCAGCTTGACGAATAGACAGGGAAGCTACACCTTC
>TRBV6-5|TRBD1|16|TRBJ2-1
CASSYAGTGGYNEQFF
TGTGCCAGCAGTTACGCTGGGACAGGGGGGTACAATGAGCAGTTCTTC
>TRBV28|TRBD1|14|TRBJ1-1
CASSWTGENTEAFF
TGTGCCAGCAGTTGGACAGGGGAGAACACTGAAGCTTTCTTT
>TRBV5-1|-|17|TRBJ1-1
CASSDPAGAPWNTEAFF
TGCGCCAGCAGCGACCCCGCAGGGGCTCCCTGGAACACTGAAGCTTTCTTT
>TRBV10-3|-|13|TRBJ1-2
CATSVGLARGYTF
TGTGCCACCAGTGTCGGACTAGCAAGAGGCTACACCTTC
>TRBV4-1|TRBD2|18|TRBJ2-3
CASSPGLAGGRRADTQYF
TGCGCCAGCAGCCCGGGACTAGCGGGGGGGAGGCGGGCAGATACGCAGTATTTT
>TRBV29-1|-|13|TRBJ1-5
CSVAQGRGQPQHF
TGCAGCGTTGCACAGGGTAGAGGCCAGCCCCAGCATTTT
>TRBV6-1|TRBD1|15|TRBJ1-4
CASSAIQGAGEKLFF
TGTGCCAGCAGCGCCATACAGGGGGCAGGTGAAAAACTGTTTTTT
>TRBV27|-|13|TRBJ2-1
CASSSGGNNEQFF
TGTGCCAGCAGTTCCGGCGGCAACAATGAGCAGTTCTTC
>TRBV27|-|12|TRBJ2-5
CASSLDAETQYF
TGTGCCAGCAGTTTAGATGCGGAGACCCAGTACTTC
>TRBV5-1|TRBD1|15|TRBJ2-7
CASSRTGNGAYEQYF
TGCGCCAGCAGCCGGACAGGGAATGGGGCCTACGAGCAGTACTTC
>TRBV4-2|TRBD2|15|TRBJ2-3
CASSQPGLATDTQYF
TGTGCCAGCAGCCAGCCGGGACTAGCGACAGATACGCAGTATTTT
>TRBV29-1|-|16|TRBJ1-2
CSVDFPWRLHRDGYTF
TGCAGCGTTGACTTTCCTTGGAGGCTCCATCGCGATGGCTACACCTTC
>TRBV7-3|TRBD2|16|TRBJ2-2
CASSSRAGGGAGELFF
TGTGCCAGCAGCTCCCGGGCGGGAGGGGGGGCCGGGGAGCTGTTTTTT
>TRBV7-9|-|15|TRBJ1-4
CASSPLSAPNEKLFF
TGTGCCAGCAGCCCCCTTTCAGCGCCAAATGAAAAACTGTTTTTT
>TRBV6-5|-|12|TRBJ2-7
CASSSDRSEQYF
TGTGCCAGCAGTTCTGACAGAAGCGAGCAGTACTTC
>TRBV5-5|TRBD1|16|TRBJ2-5
CASSPWTGWDQETQYF
TGTGCCAGCAGCCCATGGACAGGGTGGGACCAAGAGACCCAGTACTTC
>TRBV18|TRBD2|15|TRBJ2-7
CASSPPGLGSYEQYF
TGTGCCAGCTCACCACCGGGACTAGGTTCCTACGAGCAGTACTTC
>TRBV10-3|TRBD1|15|TRBJ2-7
CAISESSGQGDKQYF
TGTGCCATCAGTGAGTCGTCGGGACAGGGTGACAAGCAGTACTTC
>TRBV19|-|15|TRBJ2-1
CASTLIGGSYNEQFF
TGTGCCAGTACCCTGATAGGGGGCTCCTACAATGAGCAGTTCTTC
>TRBV5-1|TRBD2|15|TRBJ2-1
CASSQLAGTYNEQFF
TGCGCCAGCAGCCAACTAGCGGGAACGTACAATGAGCAGTTCTTC
>TRBV10-2|TRBD1|15|TRBJ1-4
CASSEQGATNEKLFF
TGCGCCAGCAGTGAACAGGGGGCAACTAATGAAAAACTGTTTTTT
>TRBV7-9|TRBD1|15|TRBJ1-2
CASSVSGTGIYGYTF
TGTGCCAGCAGCGTTTCCGGGACAGGCATTTATGGCTACACCTTC
>TRBV11-3|-|13|TRBJ1-1
CASSFGLTSEAFF
TGTGCCAGCAGCTTCGGGTTAACATCTGAAGCTTTCTTT
>TRBV7-8|-|15|TRBJ2-2
CASSLVSSYTGELFF
TGTGCCAGCAGCTTAGTGTCTAGCTACACCGGGGAGCTGTTTTTT
>TRBV19|-|12|TRBJ1-6
CASREGSSPLHF
TGTGCCAGTAGGGAGGGGAGTTCACCCCTCCACTTT
>TRBV25-1|-|12|TRBJ1-1
CASSTTGGALFF
TGTGCCAGCAGTACAACGGGCGGGGCTCTTTTCTTT
>TRBV9|TRBD2|19|TRBJ2-2
CASSPRGSGGTSNTGELFF
TGTGCCAGCAGCCCGAGAGGTAGCGGGGGGACTTCGAACACCGGGGAGCTGTTTTTT
>TRBV18|-|14|TRBJ1-1
CASSPGGEGTEAFF
TGTGCCAGCTCACCAGGGGGCGAGGGAACTGAAGCTTTCTTT
>TRBV7-9|TRBD1|13|TRBJ2-7
CASSPGQGGEQYF
TGTGCCAGCAGCCCTGGACAGGGCGGGGAGCAGTACTTC
>TRBV7-8|TRBD1|17|TRBJ1-2
CASRSSTTGGEFYGYTF
TGTGCCAGCAGGTCAAGTACGACAGGGGGCGAGTTCTATGGCTACACCTTC
>TRBV28|-|17|TRBJ1-2
CASLAGDSARRNYGYTF
TGTGCCAGCCTCGCCGGAGACAGTGCCCGTCGTAACTATGGCTACACCTTC
>TRBV15|TRBD1|15|TRBJ2-1
CATSRWGQLNNEQFF
TGTGCCACCAGCAGATGGGGACAGCTAAACAATGAGCAGTTCTTC
>TRBV13|TRBD2|18|TRBJ2-3
CASSLGTSGRASTDTQYF
TGTGCCAGCAGCTTAGGGACTAGCGGGAGAGCTAGCACAGATACGCAGTATTTT
>TRBV30|-|14|TRBJ1-2
CAWSSGGVVYGYTF
TGTGCCTGGAGTTCGGGGGGCGTAGTCTATGGCTACACCTTC
>TRBV7-2|TRBD1|14|TRBJ1-1
CASSLRQGDTEAFF
TGTGCCAGCAGCTTAAGACAGGGGGACACTGAAGCTTTCTTT
>TRBV2|-|14|TRBJ1-1
CASSEAPLPRGAFF
TGTGCCAGCAGTGAAGCGCCTCTTCCCCGGGGAGCTTTCTTT
>TRBV11-3|-|14|TRBJ1-1
CASSSQTGNTEAFF
TGTGCCAGCAGCTCCCAGACAGGGAACACTGAAGCTTTCTTT
>TRBV29-1|-|13|TRBJ1-1
CSVEDHRNYEAFF
TGCAGCGTTGAAGATCACCGCAACTATGAAGCTTTCTTT
>TRBV5-5|-|15|TRBJ2-3
CASSSRDANQNTQYF
TGTGCCAGCAGCTCGCGGGACGCAAATCAAAATACGCAGTATTTT
>TRBV27|-|13|TRBJ2-3
CASSYRLTDTQYF
TGTGCCAGCAGTTATCGACTCACAGATACGCAGTATTTT
>TRBV7-2|-|16|TRBJ2-5
CASSVRQGGGQETQYF
TGTGCCAGCAGCGTACGACAGGGAGGTGGCCAAGAGACCCAGTACTTC